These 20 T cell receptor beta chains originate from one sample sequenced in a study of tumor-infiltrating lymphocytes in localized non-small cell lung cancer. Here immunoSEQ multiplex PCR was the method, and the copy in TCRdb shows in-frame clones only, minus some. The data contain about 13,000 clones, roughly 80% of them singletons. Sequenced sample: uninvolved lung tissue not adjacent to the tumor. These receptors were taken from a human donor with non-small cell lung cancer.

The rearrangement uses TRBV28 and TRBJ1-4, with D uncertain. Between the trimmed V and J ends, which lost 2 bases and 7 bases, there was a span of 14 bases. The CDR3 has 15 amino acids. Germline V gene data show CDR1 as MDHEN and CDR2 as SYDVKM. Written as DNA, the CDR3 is TGTGCCAGCAGTTTACGCCCAAGGGTCGGTGAAAAACTGTTTTTT. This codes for CASSLRPRVGEKLFF. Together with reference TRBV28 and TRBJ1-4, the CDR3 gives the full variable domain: DVKVTQSSRYLVKRTGEKVFLECVQDMDHENMFWYRQDPGLGLRLIYFSYDVKMKEKGDIPEGYSVSREKKERFSLILESASTNQTSMYLCASSLRPRVGEKLFFGSGTQLSVL.

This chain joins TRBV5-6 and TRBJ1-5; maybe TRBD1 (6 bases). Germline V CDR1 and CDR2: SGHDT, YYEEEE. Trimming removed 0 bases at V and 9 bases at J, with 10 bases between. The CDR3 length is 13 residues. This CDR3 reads CASSLGGPGPQHF. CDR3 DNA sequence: TGTGCCAGCAGCTTGGGGGGGCCGGGGCCCCAGCATTTT.

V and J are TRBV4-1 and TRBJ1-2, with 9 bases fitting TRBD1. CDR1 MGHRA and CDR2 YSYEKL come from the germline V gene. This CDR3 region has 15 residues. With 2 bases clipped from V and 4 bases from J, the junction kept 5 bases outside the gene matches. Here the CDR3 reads CASSQPQGAIYGYTF. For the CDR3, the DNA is TGCGCCAGCAGCCAACCACAGGGGGCTATCTATGGCTACACCTTC.

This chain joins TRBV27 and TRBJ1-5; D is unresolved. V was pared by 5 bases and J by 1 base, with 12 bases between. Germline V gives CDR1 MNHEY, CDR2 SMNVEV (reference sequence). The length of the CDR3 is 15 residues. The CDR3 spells CASSPAGISNQPQHF. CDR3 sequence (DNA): TGTGCCAGCAGTCCCGCCGGCATCAGCAATCAGCCCCAGCATTTT.

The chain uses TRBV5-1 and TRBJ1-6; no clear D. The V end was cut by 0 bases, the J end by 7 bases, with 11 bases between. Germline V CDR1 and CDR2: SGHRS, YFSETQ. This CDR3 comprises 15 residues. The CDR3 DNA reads TGCGCCAGCAGCTTGGACACCTACGAGAATTCACCCCTCCACTTT. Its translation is CASSLDTYENSPLHF.

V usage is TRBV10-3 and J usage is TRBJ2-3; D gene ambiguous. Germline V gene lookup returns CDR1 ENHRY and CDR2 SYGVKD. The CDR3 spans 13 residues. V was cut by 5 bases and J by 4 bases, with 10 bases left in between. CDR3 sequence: CAISLGKSDTQYF. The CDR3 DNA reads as TGTGCCATCAGTTTGGGGAAGTCAGATACGCAGTATTTT.

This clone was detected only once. CDR3 sequence (DNA): TGTGCCAGTAGACAGGGTTCTACCTACGAGCAGTACTTC. Translated: CASRQGSTYEQYF. The V and J genes are TRBV19 and TRBJ2-7; possible D gene TRBD1, 6 bases. V was shortened by 6 bases and J by 2 bases, with 11 bases between the two germline ends. Germline lookup yields CDR1 LNHDA and CDR2 SQIVND (reference sequence). The CDR3 contains 13 residues.

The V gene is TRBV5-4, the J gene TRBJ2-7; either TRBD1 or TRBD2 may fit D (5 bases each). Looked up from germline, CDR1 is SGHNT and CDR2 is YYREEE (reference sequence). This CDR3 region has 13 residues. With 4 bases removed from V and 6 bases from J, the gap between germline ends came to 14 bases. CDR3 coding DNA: TGTGCCAGCAGCCCCGGGGCCCAGGGCGAGCAGTACTTC. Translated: CASSPGAQGEQYF.

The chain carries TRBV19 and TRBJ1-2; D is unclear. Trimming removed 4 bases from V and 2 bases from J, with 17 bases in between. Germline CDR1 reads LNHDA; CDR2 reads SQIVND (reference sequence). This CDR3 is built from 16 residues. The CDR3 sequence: CASSTPILRVNYGYTF. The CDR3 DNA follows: TGTGCCAGTAGTACCCCTATATTACGGGTAAACTATGGCTACACCTTC.

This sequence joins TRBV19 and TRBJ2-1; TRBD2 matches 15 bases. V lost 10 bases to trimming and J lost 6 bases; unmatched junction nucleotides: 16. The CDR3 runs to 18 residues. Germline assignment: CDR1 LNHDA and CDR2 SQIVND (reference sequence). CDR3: CATKARTSGRARGNEQFF. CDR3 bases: TGTGCCACGAAAGCCCGGACTAGCGGGAGGGCCCGGGGCAATGAGCAGTTCTTC.

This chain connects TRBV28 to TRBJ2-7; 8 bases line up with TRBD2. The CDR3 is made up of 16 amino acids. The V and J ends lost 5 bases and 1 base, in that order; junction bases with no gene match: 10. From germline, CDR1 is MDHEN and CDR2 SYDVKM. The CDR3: CASSMTSGGISYEQYF. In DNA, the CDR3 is TGTGCCAGCAGTATGACGAGCGGGGGTATTTCCTACGAGCAGTACTTC.

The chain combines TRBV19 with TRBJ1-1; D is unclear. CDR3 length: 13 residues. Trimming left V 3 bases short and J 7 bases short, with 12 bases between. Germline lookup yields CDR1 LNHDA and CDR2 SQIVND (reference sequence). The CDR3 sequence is CASSMSLAVEAFF. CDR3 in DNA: TGTGCCAGTAGTATGAGCCTGGCCGTTGAAGCTTTCTTT. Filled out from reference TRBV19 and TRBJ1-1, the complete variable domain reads DGGITQSPKYLFRKEGQNVTLSCEQNLNHDAMYWYRQDPGQGLRLIYYSQIVNDFQKGDIAEGYSVSREKKESFPLTVTSAQKNPTAFYLCASSMSLAVEAFFGQGTRLTVV.

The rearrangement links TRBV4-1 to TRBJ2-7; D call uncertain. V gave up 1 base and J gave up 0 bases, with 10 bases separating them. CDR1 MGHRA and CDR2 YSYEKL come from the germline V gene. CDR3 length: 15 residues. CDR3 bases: TGCGCCAGCAGCCAAGTGGCGGTGCGCTCCTACGAGCAGTACTTC. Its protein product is CASSQVAVRSYEQYF.

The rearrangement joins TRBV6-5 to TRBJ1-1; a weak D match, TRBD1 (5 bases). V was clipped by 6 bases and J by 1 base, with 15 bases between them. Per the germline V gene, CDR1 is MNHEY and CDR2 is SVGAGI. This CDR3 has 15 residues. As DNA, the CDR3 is TGTGCCAGCAGCTCCCGGGACGGGGGGAACACTGAAGCTTTCTTT. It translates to CASSSRDGGNTEAFF.

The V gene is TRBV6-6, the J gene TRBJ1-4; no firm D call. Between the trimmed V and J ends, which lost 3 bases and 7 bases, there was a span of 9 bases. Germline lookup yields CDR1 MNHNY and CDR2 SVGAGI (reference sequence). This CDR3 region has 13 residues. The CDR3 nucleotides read TGTGCCAGCAGTTATGAGCCTATTGAAAAACTGTTTTTT. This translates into CASSYEPIEKLFF.

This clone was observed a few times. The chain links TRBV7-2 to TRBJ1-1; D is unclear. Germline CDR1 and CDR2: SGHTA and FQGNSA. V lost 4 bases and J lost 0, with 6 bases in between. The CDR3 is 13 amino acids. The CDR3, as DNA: TGTGCCAGCAGCTCTCAGATGAACACTGAAGCTTTCTTT. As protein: CASSSQMNTEAFF.

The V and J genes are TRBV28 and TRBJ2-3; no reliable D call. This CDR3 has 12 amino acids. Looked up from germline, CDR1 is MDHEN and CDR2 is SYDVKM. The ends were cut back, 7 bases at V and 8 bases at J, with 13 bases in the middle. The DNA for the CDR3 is TGTGCCAGCAACTCGGCCGGGCGTACGCAGTATTTT. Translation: CASNSAGRTQYF. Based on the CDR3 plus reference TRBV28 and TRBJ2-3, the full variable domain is DVKVTQSSRYLVKRTGEKVFLECVQDMDHENMFWYRQDPGLGLRLIYFSYDVKMKEKGDIPEGYSVSREKKERFSLILESASTNQTSMYLCASNSAGRTQYFGPGTRLTVL.

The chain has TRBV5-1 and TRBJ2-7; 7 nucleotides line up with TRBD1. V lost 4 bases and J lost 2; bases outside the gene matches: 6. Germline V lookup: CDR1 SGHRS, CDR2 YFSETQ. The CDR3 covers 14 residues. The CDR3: CASSPWGQTYEQYF. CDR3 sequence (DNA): TGCGCCAGCAGCCCGTGGGGACAGACCTACGAGCAGTACTTC.

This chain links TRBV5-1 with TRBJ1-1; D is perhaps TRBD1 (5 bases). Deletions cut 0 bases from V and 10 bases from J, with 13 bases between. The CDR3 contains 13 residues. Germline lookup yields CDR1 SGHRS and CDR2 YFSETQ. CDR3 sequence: CASSLGQGVVAFF. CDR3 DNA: TGCGCCAGCAGCTTGGGCCAGGGTGTTGTAGCTTTCTTT.

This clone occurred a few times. The CDR3 DNA follows: TGCGCCAGCAGCTTGGAAGGAGGGTCAGATACGCAGTATTTT. Translated, it gives CASSLEGGSDTQYF. V is TRBV5-1 and J is TRBJ2-3; D perhaps matches TRBD2 (6 bases). CDR3 length: 14 residues. CDR1 and CDR2 from the germline V gene are SGHRS and YFSETQ. The V end lost 0 bases, the J end lost 4 bases, and 9 bases lay between the germline ends.